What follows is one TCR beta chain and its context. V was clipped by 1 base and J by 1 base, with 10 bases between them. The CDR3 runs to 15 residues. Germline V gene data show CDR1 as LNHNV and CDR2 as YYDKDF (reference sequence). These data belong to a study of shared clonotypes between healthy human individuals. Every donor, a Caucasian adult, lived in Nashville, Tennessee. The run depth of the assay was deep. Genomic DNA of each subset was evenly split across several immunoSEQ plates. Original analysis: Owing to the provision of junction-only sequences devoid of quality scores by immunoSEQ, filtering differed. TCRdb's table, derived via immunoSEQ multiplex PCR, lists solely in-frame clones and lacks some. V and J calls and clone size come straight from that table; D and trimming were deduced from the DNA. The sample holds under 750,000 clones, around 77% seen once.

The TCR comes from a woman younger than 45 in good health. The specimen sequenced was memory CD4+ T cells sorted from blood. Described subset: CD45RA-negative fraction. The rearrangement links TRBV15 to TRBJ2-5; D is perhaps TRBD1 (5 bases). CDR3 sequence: CATSRGGALQETQYF. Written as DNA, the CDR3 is TGTGCCACCAGCAGAGGTGGGGCCCTCCAAGAGACCCAGTACTTC.